This entry lists 24 T cell receptor beta chains sequenced from one sample in a study of human T cells and chemical hapten exposure. TCRdb re-analysed the RACE reads in MiXCR, keeping a single row per CDR3 protein. The table has approximately 86,000 distinct CDR3 sequences, roughly 11% seen once. Time point noted: patch test 3, about 24 weeks after DPC sensitization. As for treatment: therapeutic diphenylcyclopropenone sensitization with weekly scalp DPC. Sequencing was performed on whole blood, taken in connection with sensitization to the hapten diphenylcyclopropenone (DPC). The receptors stem from a woman aged 30 to 39 with alopecia areata. Some clones in this sample may be carry-over from other donors' samples.

The CDR3 is CASSSPREAPNYGYTF. The CDR3 DNA follows: TGTGCCAGCAGCTCCCCCCGGGAAGCCCCAAACTATGGCTACACCTTC. V and J are TRBV6-5 and TRBJ1-2; D gene ambiguous. The V and J ends lost 6 bases and 2 bases respectively, with 19 bases between them. The germline CDR1 and CDR2 sequences are MNHEY and SVGAGI. The CDR3 is made up of 16 amino acids.

This CDR3 is CASSGRTDSPLHF. DNA for the CDR3: TGTGCCAGCAGTGGACGGACGGACTCACCCCTCCACTTT. The rearrangement joins TRBV28 to TRBJ1-6; D not resolved. Trimming removed 5 bases at V and 10 bases at J, with 12 bases between. CDR1 and CDR2 from the germline V gene are MDHEN and SYDVKM. CDR3 length: 13 amino acids.

This clonotype showed up many times. The V and J genes are TRBV28 and TRBJ2-5; D possibly corresponds to TRBD2 (5 bases). The CDR3 spans 14 residues. V was shortened by 8 bases and J by 2 bases, with 15 bases between the two germline ends. The germline V gene has CDR1 MDHEN and CDR2 SYDVKM. The CDR3 loop is CASDRTGSQETQYF. The CDR3 coding sequence is TGTGCCAGCGATCGGACTGGCTCTCAAGAGACCCAGTACTTC. Supplemented by reference TRBV28 and TRBJ2-5, the full variable domain reads DVKVTQSSRYLVKRTGEKVFLECVQDMDHENMFWYRQDPGLGLRLIYFSYDVKMKEKGDIPEGYSVSREKKERFSLILESASTNQTSMYLCASDRTGSQETQYFGPGTRLLVL.

The V gene is TRBV6-5, the J gene TRBJ2-7, with D tentatively TRBD1 or TRBD2 (5 bases each). Between the trimmed V and J ends, which lost 5 bases and 5 bases, there was a span of 16 bases. The CDR3 is 14 residues long. CDR1 MNHEY and CDR2 SVGAGI come from the germline V gene. The CDR3 region has the DNA TGTGCCAGCAGTCATGGGCCAGGGAGACACGAGCAGTACTTC. Amino acids: CASSHGPGRHEQYF.

This clonotype was counted only a few times. V and J are TRBV27 and TRBJ2-7; D not resolved. V was cut by 5 bases and J by 3 bases, with 20 bases left in between. The germline CDR1 and CDR2 sequences are MNHEY and SMNVEV (reference sequence). The CDR3 extends over 16 amino acids. In nucleotides, the CDR3 is TGTGCCAGCAGTCACCCCCAGGAAGCGATAATCTACGAGCAGTACTTC. It specifies CASSHPQEAIIYEQYF.

Only a few counts were recorded for this clonotype. The chain combines TRBV29-1 with TRBJ2-7, with no clear D. V gave up 8 bases and J gave up 6 bases, with 20 bases separating them. The CDR3 consists of 13 residues. Looked up from germline, CDR1 is SQVTM and CDR2 is ANQGSEA. The CDR3 protein is CSIGVHNPPEQYF. The CDR3 DNA is TGCAGCATTGGGGTTCACAACCCCCCCGAGCAGTACTTC.

This sequence joins TRBV11-2 and TRBJ1-4; D is unresolved. The CDR3 is 16 amino acids. CDR1 and CDR2 (germline): SGHAT, FQNNGV. V was trimmed by 2 bases and J by 0 bases, leaving 10 bases between them. This CDR3 is CASSLPEVPTNEKLFF. The CDR3 DNA follows: TGTGCCAGCAGCTTACCGGAAGTCCCAACTAATGAAAAACTGTTTTTT.

The table lists this clonotype with many counts. This chain joins TRBV19 and TRBJ1-5; a weak D match, TRBD1 (5 bases). The CDR3 is 13 amino acids. Germline V gives CDR1 LNHDA, CDR2 SQIVND (reference sequence). With 5 bases removed from V and 2 bases from J, the gap between germline ends came to 7 bases. The CDR3 nucleotides read TGTGCCAGTAGTCCACAGGGCAATCAGCCCCAGCATTTT. It codes for CASSPQGNQPQHF.

At least ten counts were recorded for this clonotype. V usage is TRBV6-2 or TRBV6-3 and J usage is TRBJ2-1, with a possible D match to TRBD1 (6 bases). CDR1 is MNHEY, CDR2 SVGEGT, per germline. This CDR3 has 14 amino acids. Trimming pared 5 bases from V and 3 bases from J, leaving 11 bases between. The CDR3 DNA reads TGTGCCAGCAGTGACGAGGGGGTCTACAATGAGCAGTTCTTC. This sequence encodes CASSDEGVYNEQFF.

This chain uses TRBV11-2 with TRBJ2-3; 10 bases are shared with TRBD1. Germline CDR1 is SGHAT and CDR2 is FQNNGV. V gave up 5 bases and J gave up 10 bases; unmatched junction bases: 6. CDR3 length equals 13 residues. CDR3 sequence (DNA): TGTGCCAGCAGCCCAGACAGGGGGCCCCCGCAGTATTTT. This codes for CASSPDRGPPQYF.

V and J are TRBV29-1 and TRBJ1-3; D gene uncertain. V was clipped by 4 bases and J by 1 base, with 5 bases between them. CDR1 and CDR2 (germline): SQVTM, ANQGSEA. This CDR3 has 12 amino acids. CDR3 coding DNA: TGCAGCGTTGGAAGTTCTGGAAACACCATATATTTT. Translated, it gives CSVGSSGNTIYF.

This clonotype showed up many times. This rearrangement joins TRBV5-1 to TRBJ1-1, with 8 bases identical to TRBD1. Trimming removed 4 bases from V and 2 bases from J; junction bases left unmatched: 4. The length of the CDR3 is 14 residues. Germline loops: CDR1 SGHRS, CDR2 YFSETQ. CDR3 in amino acids: CASSLTGENTEAFF. The CDR3 nucleotides read TGCGCCAGCAGCCTGACAGGGGAAAACACTGAAGCTTTCTTT. The variable domain in full, completed from reference TRBV5-1 and TRBJ1-1, reads KAGVTQTPRYLIKTRGQQVTLSCSPISGHRSVSWYQQTPGQGLQFLFEYFSETQRNKGNFPGRFSGRQFSNSRSEMNVSTLELGDSALYLCASSLTGENTEAFFGQGTRLTVV.

This clonotype has a handful of counts. This chain connects TRBV28 to TRBJ2-5; TRBD1 might be the D (6 bases). Trimming cost V 6 bases and J 4 bases, with 12 bases left between them. Germline V gives CDR1 MDHEN, CDR2 SYDVKM. This CDR3 contains 13 residues. The CDR3 sequence: CASRGALPETQYF. The DNA of the CDR3 is TGTGCCAGCAGGGGGGCTCTCCCAGAGACCCAGTACTTC. The complete variable domain, with remaining parts taken from reference TRBV28 and TRBJ2-5, reads DVKVTQSSRYLVKRTGEKVFLECVQDMDHENMFWYRQDPGLGLRLIYFSYDVKMKEKGDIPEGYSVSREKKERFSLILESASTNQTSMYLCASRGALPETQYFGPGTRLLVL.

CDR3 DNA: TGTGCCAGCAGGCCGGGACAGATCTACGAGCAGTACTTC. Translating gives CASRPGQIYEQYF. The V and J genes are TRBV28 and TRBJ2-7; 7 nucleotides align to TRBD1. CDR1 and CDR2 from the germline V gene are MDHEN and SYDVKM. The CDR3 is made up of 13 amino acids. J lost 3 bases, V lost 6 bases, and 5 bases had no gene match.

This clonotype was recorded many times. This sequence joins TRBV29-1 and TRBJ1-1, with D maybe TRBD1 (5 bases). There are 11 residues in the CDR3. The germline V gene has CDR1 SQVTM and CDR2 ANQGSEA. V gave up 5 bases and J gave up 10 bases, with 14 bases separating them. The CDR3 loop reads CSVSEGRRAFF. CDR3 bases: TGCAGCGTTTCCGAGGGGCGACGAGCTTTCTTT.

The table lists this clonotype with many counts. J is TRBJ2-5 and V is TRBV7-9; D may match TRBD1 or TRBD2 (5 bases each). Looked up from germline, CDR1 is SEHNR and CDR2 is FQNEAQ (reference sequence). CDR3 length: 15 amino acids. Between the trimmed V and J ends, which lost 1 base and 2 bases, there was a span of 11 bases. DNA of the CDR3: TGTGCCAGCAGCTTAGGGGGGAGCGAACAAGAGACCCAGTACTTC. Translation gives CASSLGGSEQETQYF.

The V gene is TRBV25-1, the J gene TRBJ2-1; maybe TRBD2 (6 bases). The CDR3 length is 15 residues. CDR1 is MGHDK and CDR2 is SYGVNS in the germline V gene. V shed 5 bases and J shed 4 bases, with 15 bases lying between them. CDR3 amino acids: CASSILAGPYNEQFF. The CDR3 DNA follows: TGTGCCAGCAGTATCCTCGCGGGGCCATACAATGAGCAGTTCTTC.

The sample holds many counts of this clonotype. The chain is built from TRBV11-2 and TRBJ1-2; the D is unclear. Germline-derived CDR1 and CDR2 are SGHAT and FQNNGV. This CDR3 comprises 13 residues. Trimming removed 7 bases from V and 8 bases from J, with 17 bases in between. CDR3 nucleotides: TGTGCCAGCACCCCCGTGGCCCCTTGGGGCTACACCTTC. This encodes CASTPVAPWGYTF. Combining the CDR3 with reference TRBV11-2 and TRBJ1-2 gives the whole variable domain EAGVAQSPRYKIIEKRQSVAFWCNPISGHATLYWYQQILGQGPKLLIQFQNNGVVDDSQLPKDRFSAERLKGVDSTLKIQPAKLEDSAVYLCASTPVAPWGYTFGSGTRLTVV.

In this sample, this clonotype turned up many times. This chain joins TRBV11-2 and TRBJ2-1; 11 bases are a match to TRBD2. The V gene's germline CDR1 is SGHAT and CDR2 FQNNGV. Trimming removed 0 bases from V and 10 bases from J; junction bases left unmatched: 8. The CDR3 totals 16 residues. CDR3 loop: CASSLDGRTSGREQFF. The CDR3 DNA reads as TGTGCCAGCAGCTTAGATGGAAGGACTAGCGGGCGCGAGCAGTTCTTC. Filled out from reference TRBV11-2 and TRBJ2-1, the complete variable domain reads EAGVAQSPRYKIIEKRQSVAFWCNPISGHATLYWYQQILGQGPKLLIQFQNNGVVDDSQLPKDRFSAERLKGVDSTLKIQPAKLEDSAVYLCASSLDGRTSGREQFFGPGTRLTVL.

This clonotype was recorded a few times. This chain connects TRBV11-2 to TRBJ1-1; no clear D. The V end lost 1 base, the J end lost 3 bases, and 6 bases lay between the germline ends. Germline V CDR1 and CDR2: SGHAT, FQNNGV. The CDR3 sequence is 13 residues long. CDR3: CASSLVKDTEAFF. The CDR3 bases are TGTGCCAGCAGCTTAGTCAAGGACACTGAAGCTTTCTTT. The whole variable domain, filled in from reference TRBV11-2 and TRBJ1-1, reads EAGVAQSPRYKIIEKRQSVAFWCNPISGHATLYWYQQILGQGPKLLIQFQNNGVVDDSQLPKDRFSAERLKGVDSTLKIQPAKLEDSAVYLCASSLVKDTEAFFGQGTRLTVV.

This clonotype was detected ten times or more. The V gene is TRBV7-9, the J gene TRBJ2-5, with D perhaps TRBD1 (6 bases). The CDR3 has 14 residues. Trimming took off 3 bases at V and 5 bases at J, with 13 bases between the two ends. Germline CDR1 reads SEHNR; CDR2 reads FQNEAQ (reference sequence). This CDR3 is CASSLGRGEETQYF. CDR3 DNA sequence: TGTGCCAGCAGCTTGGGCAGGGGAGAGGAGACCCAGTACTTC.

This clonotype was recorded once. The chain has TRBV28 and TRBJ2-7; 9 bases fit TRBD2. Germline trimming cut 2 bases from V and 3 bases from J; bases unmatched to any gene: 5. Germline V gene data show CDR1 as MDHEN and CDR2 as SYDVKM. This CDR3 contains 15 residues. The CDR3 nucleotides read TGTGCCAGCAGTTTAGGCGGGAGGGATTTCTACGAGCAGTACTTC. This codes for CASSLGGRDFYEQYF.

This clonotype occurred a few times. V usage is TRBV6-5 and J usage is TRBJ2-1, with 8 bases that match TRBD2. V dropped 2 bases and J dropped 5; count of bases not matched to a gene: 8. This CDR3 spans 16 amino acids. Germline V gives CDR1 MNHEY, CDR2 SVGAGI. The CDR3 here is CASSYKGLAGNNEQFF. As DNA, the CDR3 is TGTGCCAGCAGTTACAAAGGACTAGCTGGTAACAATGAGCAGTTCTTC.

This clonotype was seen a few times. The CDR3 DNA sequence: TGTGCCAGCAGCCAGGGACAGGGTTGGGACACTGAAGCTTTCTTT. Amino acid sequence: CASSQGQGWDTEAFF. The J gene is TRBJ1-1, the V gene TRBV14, with TRBD1 matching over 9 bases. The J segment lost 3 bases and the V segment lost 3 bases, leaving 5 bases of the junction unmatched. The germline V gene encodes CDR1 SGHDN and CDR2 FVKESK. This CDR3 is built from 15 residues.